The rows below give T cell receptor beta chains drawn from one sample of a study of cytomegalovirus exposure and HLA in healthy donors. Measured with immunoSEQ multiplex PCR; TCRdb has only the in-frame clones, and not every one. The sample has more than 150,000 clones, about 77% seen once; the top ten hold around 6.1%. Sequencing used PBMCs. The receptors here all came from a woman under 40 in good health and CMV-seropositive. CDR3s include the opening cysteine and the closing phenylalanine or tryptophan. Each record gives: clone size, D gene, V gene, J gene, CDR3 protein, CDR3 DNA. The D gene is left open where the match is weak. The listing skips clone size in some rows; elsewhere it reads once, few, many or a size class.

NA	TRBD1	TRBV6-5	TRBJ1-2	CASSPRQGHIYGYTF	TGTGCCAGCAGTCCTCGACAGGGACATATCTATGGCTACACCTTC
NA	TRBD1	TRBV19	TRBJ2-7	CASSILGDSLDEQYF	TGTGCCAGTAGTATTTTGGGGGACAGCTTGGACGAGCAGTACTTC
NA	NA	TRBV15	TRBJ2-2	CATSRLTGNTGELFF	TGTGCCACCAGCAGGTTGACAGGGAACACCGGGGAGCTGTTTTTT
NA	NA	TRBV5-1	TRBJ1-5	CASSLVGAGDQPQHF	TGCGCCAGCAGCTTGGTGGGGGCCGGGGATCAGCCCCAGCATTTT
NA	NA	TRBV6-5	TRBJ1-3	CASSYGSSGNTIYF	TGTGCCAGCAGTTACGGGAGCTCTGGAAACACCATATATTTT
NA	TRBD1	TRBV27	TRBJ1-2	CASSRGQGDYGYTF	TGTGCCAGCAGTCGGGGACAGGGGGACTATGGCTACACCTTC
NA	NA	TRBV5-1	TRBJ2-5	CASSLTGTITQYF	TGCGCCAGCAGCTTGACAGGGACCATAACCCAGTACTTC
once	TRBD2	TRBV4-2	TRBJ2-7	CASSQGREPEQYF	TGTGCCAGCAGCCAGGGGCGGGAGCCTGAGCAGTACTTC
NA	NA	TRBV15	TRBJ1-2	CATSRDFESRNYGYTF	TGTGCCACCAGCAGAGATTTTGAATCTAGAAACTATGGCTACACCTTC
once	NA	TRBV5-5	TRBJ2-1	CASSSHLVSDEQFF	TGTGCCAGCAGCTCGCACCTTGTGAGCGATGAGCAGTTCTTC
NA	NA	TRBV25-1	TRBJ2-5	CASNPLGGAIETQYF	TGTGCCAGCAATCCCCTGGGGGGGGCTATAGAGACCCAGTACTTC
NA	TRBD1	TRBV9	TRBJ1-2	CASSLGQTSTYGYTF	TGTGCCAGCAGCCTGGGACAGACCTCAACTTATGGCTACACCTTC
NA	NA	TRBV18	TRBJ1-1	CASSPLADTEAFF	TGTGCCAGCTCTCCACTAGCGGACACTGAAGCTTTCTTT
NA	TRBD2	TRBV28	TRBJ2-7	CASGSLGGTSIYEQYF	TGTGCCAGCGGATCCCTGGGTGGGACTAGCATTTACGAGCAGTACTTC
NA	NA	TRBV7-2	TRBJ1-6	CASSPQGRVYNSPLHF	TGTGCCAGCAGCCCACAGGGAAGAGTCTATAATTCACCTCTCCACTTT
NA	TRBD1	TRBV5-1	TRBJ2-7	CASSSVTGGIYEQYF	TGCGCCAGCAGCTCGGTGACAGGGGGTATATACGAGCAGTACTTC
NA	TRBD2	TRBV28	TRBJ2-1	CASLAESYNEQFF	TGTGCCAGCCTAGCGGAATCCTACAATGAGCAGTTCTTC
NA	NA	TRBV2	TRBJ2-7	CASHRTDSYEQYF	TGTGCCAGCCACAGGACAGATTCCTACGAGCAGTACTTC
NA	TRBD2	TRBV6-1	TRBJ2-7	CASSEREWDYEQYF	TGTGCCAGCAGCGAGCGGGAGTGGGACTACGAGCAGTACTTC
NA	NA	TRBV5-5	TRBJ2-7	CASSLEGGGASYEQYF	TGTGCCAGCAGCTTGGAAGGCGGCGGGGCATCCTACGAGCAGTACTTC
NA	TRBD2	TRBV6-6	TRBJ2-7	CASSYPPGGGAYEQYF	TGTGCCAGCAGTTACCCCCCTGGGGGGGGTGCATACGAGCAGTACTTC
NA	NA	TRBV7-3	TRBJ1-2	CASSSDGDSGYTF	TGTGCCAGCAGCTCCGACGGAGATTCGGGCTACACCTTC
NA	NA	TRBV7-2	TRBJ2-4	CASSLVQPRNLAKNIQYF	TGTGCCAGCAGCTTAGTACAGCCAAGAAACCTAGCCAAAAACATTCAGTACTTC
NA	NA	TRBV7-9	TRBJ2-1	CASSPPLGRRTYNEQFF	TGTGCCAGCAGCCCCCCGCTGGGGAGAAGGACCTACAATGAGCAGTTCTTC
NA	NA	TRBV6-5	TRBJ2-5	CASSFSRAPETQYF	TGTGCCAGCAGTTTTTCACGAGCCCCAGAGACCCAGTACTTC
few	TRBD2	TRBV11-2	TRBJ2-3	CASSFRGGSTDTQYF	TGTGCCAGCAGCTTCCGGGGGGGTAGCACAGATACGCAGTATTTT
NA	NA	TRBV5-6	TRBJ2-5	CASSDGQYQETQYF	TGTGCCAGCAGCGACGGACAGTACCAAGAGACCCAGTACTTC
NA	NA	TRBV12-5	TRBJ1-1	CASGSNGANTEAFF	TGTGCTAGTGGTTCCAACGGAGCGAACACTGAAGCTTTCTTT
NA	TRBD1	TRBV2	TRBJ1-1	CASGGQINTEAFF	TGTGCCAGCGGGGGACAGATTAACACTGAAGCTTTCTTT
NA	TRBD2	TRBV9	TRBJ2-1	CASSVQRGGIGEQFF	TGTGCCAGCAGCGTACAGCGGGGGGGCATTGGGGAGCAGTTCTTC
NA	NA	TRBV27	TRBJ2-6	CASSWTGLVSSGANVLTF	TGTGCCAGCAGCTGGACGGGACTCGTAAGCTCTGGGGCCAACGTCCTGACTTTC
NA	NA	TRBV27	TRBJ2-2	CASSLSRGGELFF	TGTGCCAGCAGTTTGTCACGGGGCGGGGAGCTGTTTTTT
NA	TRBD2	TRBV7-9	TRBJ2-5	CASSLRETSGGETQYF	TGTGCCAGCAGCTTGCGGGAGACTAGCGGAGGGGAGACCCAGTACTTC
NA	NA	TRBV7-9	TRBJ2-5	CASSLRQQETQYF	TGTGCCAGCAGCTTGCGCCAACAAGAGACCCAGTACTTC
NA	TRBD1	TRBV29-1	TRBJ1-2	CSVEAADRGRGYTF	TGCAGCGTTGAAGCTGCGGACAGGGGGCGTGGCTACACCTTC
NA	NA	TRBV14	TRBJ2-7	CASSPTGNWDEQYF	TGTGCCAGCAGCCCGACAGGCAATTGGGACGAGCAGTACTTC
NA	NA	TRBV7-9	TRBJ1-5	CASSPSGGQPQHF	TGTGCCAGCAGTCCTTCGGGGGGACAGCCCCAGCATTTT
NA	NA	TRBV18	TRBJ1-4	CASSPPRGGVEKLFF	TGTGCCAGCTCGCCCCCTCGGGGAGGAGTCGAAAAACTGTTTTTT
NA	NA	TRBV4-3	TRBJ1-2	CASSPTRQNVLNYGYTF	TGCGCCAGCAGCCCGACGAGACAGAACGTACTTAACTATGGCTACACCTTC
NA	TRBD2	TRBV4-2	TRBJ2-7	CASSLEEGSGRGDEQYF	TGTGCCAGCAGCCTCGAAGAGGGTAGCGGGAGGGGGGACGAGCAGTACTTC
NA	NA	TRBV4-1	TRBJ2-2	CACARPGAGELFF	TGCGCGTGTGCGAGGCCCGGGGCCGGGGAGCTGTTTTTT
few	TRBD1	TRBV7-9	TRBJ2-2	CASSGTGNTGELFF	TGTGCCAGCAGCGGGACAGGTAACACCGGGGAGCTGTTTTTT
once	NA	TRBV12-5	TRBJ2-1	CASGLAEGPHNEQFF	TGTGCTAGTGGTTTGGCGGAGGGGCCCCACAATGAGCAGTTCTTC
NA	TRBD2	TRBV28	TRBJ2-7	CASSLRLAGDYEQYF	TGTGCCAGCAGTTTAAGGCTAGCGGGGGACTACGAGCAGTACTTC
few	TRBD1	TRBV5-4	TRBJ2-4	CASSGGQGQTRAKNIQYF	TGTGCCAGCAGCGGGGGACAGGGGCAAACTCGCGCCAAAAACATTCAGTACTTC
NA	NA	TRBV4-3	TRBJ2-3	CASSQTFEGTDTQYF	TGCGCCAGCAGCCAAACCTTTGAGGGCACAGATACGCAGTATTTT
NA	TRBD1	TRBV4-1	TRBJ1-6	CASSQTGGETYNSPLHF	TGCGCCAGCAGCCAAACAGGGGGAGAGACCTATAATTCACCCCTCCACTTT
NA	TRBD2	TRBV10-1	TRBJ2-1	CASSEGTSRAYNEQFF	TGCGCCAGCAGTGAAGGGACTAGCCGGGCCTACAATGAGCAGTTCTTC
NA	TRBD2	TRBV2	TRBJ2-3	CASVLPTSAYTDTQYF	TGTGCCAGTGTCCTCCCGACTAGCGCATACACAGATACGCAGTATTTT
NA	NA	TRBV7-2	TRBJ1-5	CASSLGQTAYNQPQHF	TGTGCCAGCAGCTTAGGTCAGACAGCTTACAATCAGCCCCAGCATTTT
NA	NA	TRBV9	TRBJ2-7	CASSEGGAANYEQYF	TGTGCCAGCAGCGAGGGAGGAGCGGCTAACTACGAGCAGTACTTC
once	NA	TRBV6-1	TRBJ2-7	CASSALTGNEQYF	TGTGCCAGCAGTGCCCTGACGGGAAACGAGCAGTACTTC
NA	TRBD2	TRBV2	TRBJ2-7	CASSGAGLAGGGIYEQYF	TGTGCCAGCAGTGGTGCGGGACTAGCGGGAGGGGGGATCTACGAGCAGTACTTC
NA	NA	TRBV14	TRBJ1-2	CASSQGRGYTF	TGTGCCAGCAGCCAAGGTAGAGGCTACACCTTC
NA	NA	TRBV28	TRBJ1-5	CASSPPRENSNQPQHF	TGTGCCAGCAGTCCCCCCCGGGAAAATAGCAATCAGCCCCAGCATTTT